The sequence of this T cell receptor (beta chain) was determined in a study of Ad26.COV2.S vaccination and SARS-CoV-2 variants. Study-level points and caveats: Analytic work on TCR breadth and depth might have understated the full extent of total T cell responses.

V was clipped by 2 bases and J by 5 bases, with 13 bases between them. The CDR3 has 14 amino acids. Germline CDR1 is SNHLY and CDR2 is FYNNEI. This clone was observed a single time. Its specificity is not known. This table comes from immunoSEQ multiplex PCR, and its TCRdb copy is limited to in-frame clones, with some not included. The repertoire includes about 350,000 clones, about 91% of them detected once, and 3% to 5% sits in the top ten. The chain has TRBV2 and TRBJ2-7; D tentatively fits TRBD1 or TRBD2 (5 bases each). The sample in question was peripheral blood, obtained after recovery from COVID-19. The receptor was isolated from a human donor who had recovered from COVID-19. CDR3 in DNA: TGTGCCAGCAGTGAAAGGGCCGGGGCGAACGAGCAGTACTTC. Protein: CASSERAGANEQYF.